This is a list of T cell receptor beta chains from one sample in a study of blood T cell repertoires in COVID-19. TCRdb's table, derived via immunoSEQ multiplex PCR, lists solely in-frame clones and lacks some. Counted here are around 150,000 clones, approximately 84% occurring once; the ten biggest clones make up around 2.1%. The source material was peripheral blood. The receptors were sampled from a man between 65 and 85 years old with acute or convalescent COVID-19. CDR3s include the opening cysteine and the closing phenylalanine or tryptophan. The order of the fields is clone size, J gene, D gene, V gene, CDR3 DNA, CDR3 protein. D genes are given only for firm matches. A clone size is listed for some rows: how often the clone was seen (once, few, many), or a class if it is expanded.

size: .; J: TRBJ1-2; D: .; V: TRBV19; DNA: TGTGCCAGTAGTATCCAGGGGCCCTATGGCTACACCTTC; CDR3: CASSIQGPYGYTF
size: .; J: TRBJ2-3; D: TRBD1; V: TRBV9; DNA: TGTGCCAGCAGCGTAGACAGGGGGGTCACAGATACGCAGTATTTT; CDR3: CASSVDRGVTDTQYF
size: .; J: TRBJ1-2; D: .; V: TRBV28; DNA: TGTGCCGTGAGTCTACCCCCTTTGTACGGCTACACCTTC; CDR3: CAVSLPPLYGYTF
size: .; J: TRBJ1-2; D: TRBD1; V: TRBV6-1; DNA: TGTGCCAGCAGTGCCTCCCTCGGACAGGGCAGGAATGGCTACACCTTC; CDR3: CASSASLGQGRNGYTF
size: .; J: TRBJ2-1; D: TRBD2; V: TRBV7-6; DNA: TGTGCCAGCAGCTTAGGGGTGGGGACTAGCCTCCTTAACAATGAGCAGTTCTTC; CDR3: CASSLGVGTSLLNNEQFF
size: .; J: TRBJ1-2; D: TRBD1; V: TRBV19; DNA: TGTGCCAGTAGTCCTCGAGACAGGGGCCGAGGCTACACCTTC; CDR3: CASSPRDRGRGYTF
size: .; J: TRBJ1-1; D: .; V: TRBV6-1; DNA: TGTGCCAGCAGTGAAAACACCCAGGTTGAAGCTTTCTTT; CDR3: CASSENTQVEAFF
size: .; J: TRBJ2-2; D: .; V: TRBV6-5; DNA: TGTGCCAGCAGTCTTGGACAGATCACCGGGGAGCTGTTTTTT; CDR3: CASSLGQITGELFF
size: once; J: TRBJ1-2; D: TRBD1; V: TRBV28; DNA: TGTGCCAGCAGTTCCGGGACAGGGGCAAAGGGCTACACCTTC; CDR3: CASSSGTGAKGYTF
size: .; J: TRBJ1-2; D: TRBD1; V: TRBV19; DNA: TGTGCCAGTAGTGCCCCGAGCCAGGGGGCGGCCTATGGCTACACCTTC; CDR3: CASSAPSQGAAYGYTF
size: .; J: TRBJ2-7; D: TRBD2; V: TRBV19; DNA: TGTGCCAGTAGTACCTCAACCGGGACTAGCGGGAAAGACTACGAGCAGTACTTC; CDR3: CASSTSTGTSGKDYEQYF
size: .; J: TRBJ2-2; D: .; V: TRBV5-1; DNA: TGCGCCAGCAGCTTGGTTACAGACACCGGGGAGCTGTTTTTT; CDR3: CASSLVTDTGELFF
size: .; J: TRBJ2-1; D: TRBD2; V: TRBV19; DNA: TGTGCCAGTAGTGCTATAGCGGGAGCCTCCTACAATGAGCAGTTCTTC; CDR3: CASSAIAGASYNEQFF
size: .; J: TRBJ2-5; D: TRBD1; V: TRBV3-1/TRBV3-2; DNA: TGTGCCAGCAGCCAAACAGGGGTCGGGGAGACCCAGTACTTC; CDR3: CASSQTGVGETQYF
size: .; J: TRBJ1-5; D: .; V: TRBV5-6; DNA: TGTGCCAGCAGCTTGTCCGGAGGGAATAGCAATCAGCCCCAGCATTTT; CDR3: CASSLSGGNSNQPQHF
size: once; J: TRBJ1-2; D: .; V: TRBV5-1; DNA: TGCGCCAGCAGTGCCCGGGGGTTAAACTATGGCTACACCTTC; CDR3: CASSARGLNYGYTF
size: .; J: TRBJ2-1; D: .; V: TRBV5-1; DNA: TGCGCCAGCATACTTGTAGGAGGGGGCGCAGGCGATGAGCAGTTCTTC; CDR3: CASILVGGGAGDEQFF
size: .; J: TRBJ2-7; D: TRBD1; V: TRBV10-3; DNA: TGTGCCATCAGGCCAGCTTACAGGGGATACGAGCAGTACTTC; CDR3: CAIRPAYRGYEQYF
size: .; J: TRBJ2-3; D: .; V: TRBV14; DNA: TGTGCCAGCAGCCAAGATACGGCAGGGTGGGCAGATACGCAGTATTTT; CDR3: CASSQDTAGWADTQYF
size: .; J: TRBJ1-5; D: .; V: TRBV9; DNA: TGTGCCAGCAGCGTGACATCGAGCAATCAGCCCCAGCATTTT; CDR3: CASSVTSSNQPQHF
size: .; J: TRBJ2-7; D: TRBD1; V: TRBV28; DNA: TGTGCCAGCAGTCTCGACAGGGCAACAGCCTACGGGCAGTACTTC; CDR3: CASSLDRATAYGQYF
size: .; J: TRBJ1-3; D: TRBD1; V: TRBV2; DNA: TGTGCCAGCAGTGAAGGGACAGGGGTCTCTGGAAACACCATATATTTT; CDR3: CASSEGTGVSGNTIYF
size: .; J: TRBJ2-2; D: TRBD2; V: TRBV19; DNA: TGTGCCAGTAGTATAGGTAGGGCTAGCGGGAGTTGGACCGGGGAGCTGTTTTTT; CDR3: CASSIGRASGSWTGELFF
size: .; J: TRBJ1-3; D: .; V: TRBV18; DNA: TGTGCCAGCTCACCAACTGCTGGCGGCACTGGAAACACCATATATTTT; CDR3: CASSPTAGGTGNTIYF
size: .; J: TRBJ2-5; D: .; V: TRBV7-6; DNA: TGTGCCAGCAGCTTACTAATATCACAGGTGTCTCAAGAGACCCAGTACTTC; CDR3: CASSLLISQVSQETQYF
size: .; J: TRBJ2-7; D: .; V: TRBV10-2; DNA: TGCGCCAGCAGTGAGTCAGAGCGCCGATTCTCCTACGAGCAGTACTTC; CDR3: CASSESERRFSYEQYF
size: .; J: TRBJ2-7; D: .; V: TRBV6-4; DNA: TGTGCCAGCACCCGGACTGACTTCTACGAGCAGTACTTC; CDR3: CASTRTDFYEQYF
size: .; J: TRBJ2-1; D: TRBD2; V: TRBV16; DNA: TGTGCCAGCAGCCAATCCCTTCTAGCGGGGCGGGACAATGAGCAGTTCTTC; CDR3: CASSQSLLAGRDNEQFF
size: .; J: TRBJ1-2; D: .; V: TRBV27; DNA: TGTGCCAGCAGTTTCGAGAGGGAGGGAGGCTACACCTTC; CDR3: CASSFEREGGYTF
size: .; J: TRBJ1-1; D: .; V: TRBV10-3; DNA: TGTGCCATCAGTGGCGCCAATGGGAACACTGAAGCTTTCTTT; CDR3: CAISGANGNTEAFF
size: .; J: TRBJ1-4; D: TRBD1; V: TRBV3-1/TRBV3-2; DNA: TGTGCCAGCAGCCAAGGGGGACAGGGGAAAGAAAAACTGTTTTTT; CDR3: CASSQGGQGKEKLFF
size: once; J: TRBJ2-5; D: TRBD2; V: TRBV5-1; DNA: TGCGCCAGCAGCTTAGGGGAAATAGCGGGGGCCCAGGAGACCCAGTACTTC; CDR3: CASSLGEIAGAQETQYF
size: many; J: TRBJ2-1; D: TRBD2; V: TRBV7-3; DNA: TGTGCCAGCAGCCTCCGAGGGGGGATAGGAGGAGCGGGAGTGAGATACAATGAGCAGTTCTTC; CDR3: CASSLRGGIGGAGVRYNEQFF
size: .; J: TRBJ2-7; D: .; V: TRBV11-2; DNA: TGTGCCTGTATGGGCCTATCCTACGAGCAGTACTTC; CDR3: CACMGLSYEQYF
size: .; J: TRBJ1-6; D: .; V: TRBV6-6; DNA: TGTGCCAGCAGTTACCCAAACTGGGGGCTGGATTCACCCCTCCACTTT; CDR3: CASSYPNWGLDSPLHF
size: .; J: TRBJ2-7; D: TRBD1; V: TRBV11-2; DNA: TGTGCCAGCAGCCTACCCACAGGGGGCAGGGAGGGCGAGCAGTACTTC; CDR3: CASSLPTGGREGEQYF
size: .; J: TRBJ2-1; D: TRBD1; V: TRBV24-1; DNA: TGTGCCACCAGTGATTCTGGACAGGCCCAAACCCGGGATGAGCAGTTCTTC; CDR3: CATSDSGQAQTRDEQFF
size: .; J: TRBJ2-7; D: TRBD1; V: TRBV12-5; DNA: TGTGCTAGTGGTTTCTCCCAGGGGGTCTACGAGCAGTACTTC; CDR3: CASGFSQGVYEQYF
size: once; J: TRBJ1-1; D: .; V: TRBV2; DNA: TGTGCCAGCAGTACAGGGTCCACTGAAGCTTTCTTT; CDR3: CASSTGSTEAFF
size: few; J: TRBJ2-7; D: .; V: TRBV11-2; DNA: TGTGCCAGCAGCCCGACGCTATACGACTCAAGGGGCTTC; CDR3: CASSPTLYDSRGF
size: .; J: TRBJ1-3; D: .; V: TRBV4-2; DNA: TGTGCCAGCAGCCAAGTTCCAGGGGAAAACACCATATATTTT; CDR3: CASSQVPGENTIYF
size: .; J: TRBJ2-4; D: TRBD1; V: TRBV19; DNA: TGTGCCAGTAGTATAGCCGCGGGACAGGTTGTGGCCAAAAACATTCAGTACTTC; CDR3: CASSIAAGQVVAKNIQYF
size: .; J: TRBJ2-3; D: .; V: TRBV3-1/TRBV3-2; DNA: TGTGCCAGCAGCCAAGGCGTCTTTGGCACAGATACGCAGTATTTT; CDR3: CASSQGVFGTDTQYF
size: .; J: TRBJ2-1; D: .; V: TRBV7-3; DNA: TGTGCCAGCAGCTTCGGCGGGGCTCGCTCCTACAATGAGCAGTTCTTC; CDR3: CASSFGGARSYNEQFF
size: .; J: TRBJ2-1; D: .; V: TRBV27; DNA: TGTGCCAGCAGTTTCTCCGGACAGCCGAGCTCCTACAATGAGCAGTTCTTC; CDR3: CASSFSGQPSSYNEQFF
size: .; J: TRBJ2-7; D: .; V: TRBV6-1; DNA: TGTGCCAGCAGTGAAAGCCTCCACCACGAGCAGTACTTC; CDR3: CASSESLHHEQYF
size: .; J: TRBJ2-3; D: TRBD2; V: TRBV2; DNA: TGTGCCGGACGACAGGGTCTAGCGGGGGGCAGGTATACGCAGTATTTT; CDR3: CAGRQGLAGGRYTQYF
size: .; J: TRBJ2-1; D: .; V: TRBV18; DNA: TGTGCCAGCTCACCATCAAATGGACAGTCGTCCTACAATGAGCAGTTCTTC; CDR3: CASSPSNGQSSYNEQFF
size: .; J: TRBJ2-2; D: .; V: TRBV12-3/TRBV12-4; DNA: TGTGCCAGCAGTAAGACAGGCCCCGGGGAGCTGTTTTTT; CDR3: CASSKTGPGELFF
size: once; J: TRBJ2-1; D: .; V: TRBV6-5; DNA: TGTGCCAGCAGTTCCTGGGATGGACTGGCCAATGAGCAGTTCTTC; CDR3: CASSSWDGLANEQFF
size: .; J: TRBJ2-3; D: TRBD2; V: TRBV18; DNA: TGTGCCAGCTCACCACTCGGCGGGGGGGCTGGAAGCACAGATACGCAGTATTTT; CDR3: CASSPLGGGAGSTDTQYF
size: .; J: TRBJ1-2; D: .; V: TRBV27; DNA: TGTGCCAGCAGTTTCACAGGGCCCTATGGCTACACCTTC; CDR3: CASSFTGPYGYTF